Included here is one TCR beta chain sequence, with context. The sample belongs to a study of blood T cell repertoires in COVID-19. About the study: Material from acute and convalescent COVID-19 was sourced from the United States, Italy and Spain. In each case, the material was cDNA or gDNA derived from T cells, B-cell-depleted T cells, or PBMCs.

CDR3 length: 14 amino acids. Germline V gene lookup returns CDR1 KGHDR and CDR2 SFDVKD. V gave up 8 bases and J gave up 3 bases, with 14 bases separating them. In the original processing: How many nucleated cells were present was estimated from reference gene primer amplification. Measured with immunoSEQ multiplex PCR; TCRdb has only the in-frame clones, and not every one. V, J and clone size are those of that table, while D and trimming were read from the DNA. The repertoire holds about 220,000 clones, around three quarters seen once, with roughly 7% in the top ten. This TCR came from a woman in her 70s with acute or convalescent COVID-19. The sample consisted of peripheral blood. This sequence joins TRBV24-1 and TRBJ2-3; D possibly corresponds to TRBD1 (5 bases). The DNA of the CDR3 is TGTGCCACCAAAAAGGGCCCAGGGACAGATACGCAGTATTTT. Protein product: CATKKGPGTDTQYF.